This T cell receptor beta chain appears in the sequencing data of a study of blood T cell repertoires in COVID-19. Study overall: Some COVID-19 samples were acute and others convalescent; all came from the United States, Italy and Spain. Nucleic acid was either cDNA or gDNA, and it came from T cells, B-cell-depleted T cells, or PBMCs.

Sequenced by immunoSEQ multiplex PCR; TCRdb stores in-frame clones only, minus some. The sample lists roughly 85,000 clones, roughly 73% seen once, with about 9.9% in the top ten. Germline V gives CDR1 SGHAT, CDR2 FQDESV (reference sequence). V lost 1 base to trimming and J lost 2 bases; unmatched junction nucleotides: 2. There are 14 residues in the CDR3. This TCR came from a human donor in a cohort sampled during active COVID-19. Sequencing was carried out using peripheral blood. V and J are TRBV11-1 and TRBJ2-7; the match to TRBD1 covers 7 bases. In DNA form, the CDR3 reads TGTGCCAGCAGCTTAGGTCAGGGGGCCTACGAGCAGTACTTC. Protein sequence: CASSLGQGAYEQYF.